This TCR beta chain was found in a study of T cells in Graves' hyperthyroidism and ophthalmopathy. Across the whole study: Before any treatment, at initial diagnosis, peripheral blood was collected.

This clonotype was recorded many times. Its specificity is not known. Newly diagnosed hyperthyroidism, duration under 2 months, in patients aged 18 to 65. Study-level results: Most clonotypes that expanded in the thyroid above 0.001 also showed up in blood.

TCR beta CDR3 sequences were amplified from RNA transcripts. The HTBI primer set was used in a first-round RT-PCR of the TCR CDR3. Via MiXCR, TCRdb re-called the multiplex PCR reads, giving one row per CDR3 protein. The data contain around 350,000 distinct CDR3 sequences, approximately 19% of them singletons. The sample consisted of blood. This TCR came from a woman aged 18-29 years with Graves' hyperthyroidism.

The CDR3 region has the DNA TGTGCCAGCAGTTCAAGATTCGGGTCCCTCTACTTC. Encoded protein: CASSSRFGSLYF. The chain employs TRBV12-3 or TRBV12-4 and TRBJ2-7; D ambiguous. The CDR3 sequence is 12 residues long. Between the trimmed V and J ends, which lost 4 bases and 13 bases, there was a span of 17 bases.